This T cell receptor beta chain was sequenced for a study of blood T cells in healthy people across ages. Researchers report isolating at least 6 million PBMCs per sample. Total RNA was extracted at no less than 6 micrograms per sample. Whole-study results and caveats: Higher diversity, along with more naive CD4+ cells, distinguished long-lived donors from aged donors. Estimated diversity that came from one million T cells was considered an underestimate.

In the case of this clonotype: Antigen unknown.

Primed by a sample-barcoded 5' primer and a J-beta primer mix, a second PCR proceeded for 7 to 11 cycles. TCRdb called the 5' RACE reads again in MiXCR, with one record for every CDR3 protein. The sample consists of hundreds of thousands of distinct CDR3 sequences, about a third of them appearing once. The sequenced sample consisted of blood. This receptor was identified in an elderly woman in good health.

CDR3 region: CASSVRFGSNEKLFF. CDR3 nucleotides: TGTGCCAGCAGCGTCCGCTTCGGTTCTAATGAAAAACTGTTTTTT. This sequence joins TRBV9 and TRBJ1-4; D is uncertain. CDR3 size: 15 residues. The ends were cut back, 2 bases at V and 3 bases at J, with 11 bases in the middle. The germline V gene has CDR1 SGDLS and CDR2 YYNGEE.